A selection of T cell receptor beta chains follows, all from one sample in a study of CD8 T cells in ankylosing spondylitis. One entry per CDR3 protein, called by TCRdb with MiXCR from the 5' RACE reads. Here the sample spans roughly 40,000 distinct CDR3 sequences, 4% being singletons. The sequencing input was blood, either unsorted or a sorted T cell fraction (not recorded which). All receptors come from a female donor with ankylosing spondylitis or in good health (not recorded which). The CDR3 runs from the conserved cysteine through the conserved F or W. The D gene is left open where the match is weak. Rows may omit the clone size; those that give it use once, few, many or a size class.

TRBV9	TRBJ1-6	TRBD1	many	TGTGCCAGCAGCGTAGGACAGGGTAACAATTCACCCCTCCACTTT	CASSVGQGNNSPLHF
TRBV9	TRBJ2-1	TRBD2	many	TGTGCCAGCAGCTCCTGGACTAGCGGGGGGGATAATGAGCAGTTCTTC	CASSSWTSGGDNEQFF
TRBV9	TRBJ1-4	NA	many	TGTGCCAGCAGCGAGCGGGGGACGACTAATGAAAAACTGTTTTTT	CASSERGTTNEKLFF
TRBV9	TRBJ1-1	TRBD1	many	TGTGCCAGCAGCCCTCAGGGGGCGGCTGAAGCTTTCTTT	CASSPQGAAEAFF
TRBV9	TRBJ2-3	NA	many	TGTGCCAGCAGCGTATCCCGCTTAGATACGCAGTATTTT	CASSVSRLDTQYF
TRBV9	TRBJ2-3	NA	many	TGTGCCAGCAGCAACCCGACTCTTGGTACGCAGTATTTT	CASSNPTLGTQYF
TRBV9	TRBJ2-3	NA	many	TGTGCCAGCAGCGTAGAAAGTCCGGGCGGGATTAGACCAGATACGCAGTATTTT	CASSVESPGGIRPDTQYF
TRBV9	TRBJ1-5	TRBD1	medium-sized	TGTGCCAGCAGCGTAGAAGGGGGCCATCAGCCCCAGCATTTT	CASSVEGGHQPQHF
TRBV9	TRBJ2-1	TRBD2	many	TGTGCCAGCGCCCTCGGCGGGGGGGCTCTGGGGGAGCAGTTCTTC	CASALGGGALGEQFF
TRBV9	TRBJ1-6	NA	many	TGTGCCAGCAGCGTTTCCAGTGGGGGGGAAGATTCACCCCTCCACTTT	CASSVSSGGEDSPLHF
TRBV9	TRBJ1-2	NA	many	TGTGCCAGCAGCGAATTGACAGGAGACTATGGCTACACCTTC	CASSELTGDYGYTF
TRBV9	TRBJ1-1	NA	many	TGTGCCAGCAGCGTAGGATCTGGGGGTTTTGGGGGGAACACTGAAGCTTTCTTT	CASSVGSGGFGGNTEAFF
TRBV9	TRBJ1-5	NA	many	TGTGCCAGCAGCGTAGATTGGGGCGATCAGCCCCAGCATTTT	CASSVDWGDQPQHF
TRBV9	TRBJ2-5	NA	many	TGTGCCAGCAGCGCCGGGACCCACAGGGAGACCCAGTACTTC	CASSAGTHRETQYF
TRBV9	TRBJ2-3	NA	NA	TGTGCCAGCAGCGAGCCCTACACAGATACGCAGTATTTT	CASSEPYTDTQYF
TRBV9	TRBJ2-1	NA	many	TGTGCCAGCAGCGTAGCGGGTAACTCCTACAATGAGCAGTTCTTC	CASSVAGNSYNEQFF
TRBV9	TRBJ1-2	NA	many	TGTGCCAGCAGCTCACGCCTACCGGGGGAGGTGAATGATATTGGCTATGGCTACACCTTC	CASSSRLPGEVNDIGYGYTF
TRBV9	TRBJ1-2	NA	many	TGTGCCAGCAGCGAGAGGGGCAGGCCGTTTCGCTACACCTTC	CASSERGRPFRYTF
TRBV9	TRBJ2-2	NA	many	TGTGCCAGCAGGGGCTACTCGAACACCGGGGAGCTGTTTTTT	CASRGYSNTGELFF
TRBV9	TRBJ1-1	TRBD1	NA	TGTGCCAGCAGCGTAGATTGGGGACAGGGGAACACTGAAGCTTTCTTT	CASSVDWGQGNTEAFF
TRBV9	TRBJ2-2	TRBD1	many	TGTGCCAGCAGCGTACTACAGGGGGCCATCGGGGAGCTGTTTTTT	CASSVLQGAIGELFF
TRBV9	TRBJ2-7	TRBD1	many	TGTGCCAGCAGCGTAGGGTTAAACCAGGGGGCCCAACTTAACTACGAGCAGTACTTC	CASSVGLNQGAQLNYEQYF
TRBV9	TRBJ2-7	NA	many	TGTGCCAGCAGCGTAGAACAGGGAAGCTCCTACGAGCAGTACTTC	CASSVEQGSSYEQYF
TRBV9	TRBJ1-1	TRBD1	many	TGTGCCAGCAGCGGGGACAGCCAGGGCGGCCCTGAAGCTTTCTTT	CASSGDSQGGPEAFF
TRBV9	TRBJ1-2	TRBD1	many	TGTGCCAGCAGCCCGACGACAGGGGCAGGCGGCTACACCTTC	CASSPTTGAGGYTF
TRBV9	TRBJ2-6	NA	many	TGTGCCAGCAGCGTAGGGGGGAGACCTGGGGCCAACGTCCTGACTTTC	CASSVGGRPGANVLTF
TRBV9	TRBJ2-7	TRBD2	many	TGTGCCAGCAGCGGAGCGGGGTCGTCCTACGAGCAGTACTTC	CASSGAGSSYEQYF
TRBV9	TRBJ2-1	NA	many	TGTGCCAGCAGTGGTCTAGCTATTTACGGTGAGCAGTTCTTC	CASSGLAIYGEQFF
TRBV9	TRBJ2-2	NA	many	TGTGCCAGCAGTCCTAGAGACACCTCCGGGGAGCTGTTTTTT	CASSPRDTSGELFF
TRBV9	TRBJ2-1	NA	NA	TGTGCCAGCAGCGTAGGCCTCCTTGGACAAGGGGACAATGAGCAGTTCTTC	CASSVGLLGQGDNEQFF
TRBV9	TRBJ1-1	NA	many	TGTGCCAGCAGCGTAGAGGCAGACACTGAAGCTTTCTTT	CASSVEADTEAFF
TRBV9	TRBJ2-2	NA	many	TGTGCCAGCAGTATTGGCGTATTCGGGGAGCTGTTTTTT	CASSIGVFGELFF
TRBV9	TRBJ2-3	NA	many	TGTGCCAGCAGCGTAGCCCCGACAGACACAGATACGCAGTATTTT	CASSVAPTDTDTQYF
TRBV9	TRBJ2-7	NA	many	TGTGCCAGCAGCGTAGGAGGAGGGGCCGGGGTTTTCGAGCAGTACTTC	CASSVGGGAGVFEQYF
TRBV9	TRBJ2-6	TRBD1	NA	TGTGCCAGCAGCGTTAGGACAGGGATAAAAGGGGCCAACGTCCTGACTTTC	CASSVRTGIKGANVLTF
TRBV9	TRBJ2-7	TRBD2	many	TGTGCCAGCAGCGCTGGACTAGCGGCCCCCTACGAGCAGTACTTC	CASSAGLAAPYEQYF
TRBV9	TRBJ2-7	NA	few	TGTGCCAGCAGCGTAGGGACCCAACTCGACAGGTCTCTAACCTACGAGCAGTACTTC	CASSVGTQLDRSLTYEQYF
TRBV9	TRBJ2-1	NA	many	TGTGCCAGCAGCCAAACAGGGTACACCTACAATGAGCAGTTCTTC	CASSQTGYTYNEQFF
TRBV9	TRBJ2-1	TRBD1	many	TGTGCCAGCAGCCCACCCTGGGGACAGGGTGGCTACAATGAGCAGTTCTTC	CASSPPWGQGGYNEQFF
TRBV9	TRBJ2-7	NA	NA	TGTGCCAGCAGCTCTGGCGGTCAAGACAGAGAGCAGTACTTC	CASSSGGQDREQYF
TRBV9	TRBJ2-2	NA	many	TGTGCCAGCAGCGTAGACAGGGCTGAAACCGGGGAGCTGTTTTTT	CASSVDRAETGELFF
TRBV9	TRBJ2-2	NA	many	TGTGCCAGCAGCAAGAGAACACAGGGAAGCACCGGGGAGCTGTTTTTT	CASSKRTQGSTGELFF
TRBV9	TRBJ2-3	TRBD2	many	TGTGCCAGCAGCCTCATTCGGACTAGCGGGGGCCCTAGCACAGATACGCAGTATTTT	CASSLIRTSGGPSTDTQYF
TRBV9	TRBJ1-5	TRBD1	many	TGTGCCAGCAGCGTAGGGGGACAGGGCAATCAGCCCCAGCATTTT	CASSVGGQGNQPQHF
TRBV9	TRBJ1-2	NA	many	TGTGCCAGCAGCACAGGTTCGCGGTATGGCTACACCTTC	CASSTGSRYGYTF
TRBV9	TRBJ1-2	TRBD1	many	TGTGCCAGCAGCGCCGGGGGACAGAACTATGGCTACACCTTC	CASSAGGQNYGYTF
TRBV9	TRBJ2-1	NA	many	TGTGCCAGCAGCGTTGACAGTCTTCCCAATGAGCAGTTCTTC	CASSVDSLPNEQFF
TRBV9	TRBJ2-1	TRBD2	many	TGTGCCAGCAGCGTAGTGGCTAGCGGGGGGGCCTATGAGCAGTTCTTC	CASSVVASGGAYEQFF
TRBV9	TRBJ1-6	NA	many	TGTGCCAGCAGTTTTAGAACAGAGAATTCACCCCTCCACTTT	CASSFRTENSPLHF
TRBV9	TRBJ2-3	TRBD1	many	TGTGCCAGCAGCGTCGGAAGGGACAGAATAACAGATACGCAGTATTTT	CASSVGRDRITDTQYF
TRBV9	TRBJ1-5	NA	medium-sized	TGTGCCAGCAGCGTAGCAGGGTGGCAGCCCCAGCATTTT	CASSVAGWQPQHF
TRBV9	TRBJ1-1	NA	many	TGTGCCAGCAGCGCCACCGCGACGGGGAACACTGAAGCTTTCTTT	CASSATATGNTEAFF
TRBV9	TRBJ2-7	NA	many	TGTGCCAGCAGCGTAGGTCCAGTGCGTGACGAGCAGTACTTC	CASSVGPVRDEQYF
TRBV9	TRBJ2-5	NA	many	TGTGCCAGCAGCGTAGGCTGGGGGGCAGAGACCCAGTACTTC	CASSVGWGAETQYF
TRBV9	TRBJ2-3	NA	few	TGTGCCAGCAGCAACGCGGGCGGGGATACGCAGTATTTT	CASSNAGGDTQYF
TRBV9	TRBJ2-5	TRBD2	many	TGTGCCAGCAGCGTAGACCCCAGCGGGGGACTCCAAGAGACCCAGTACTTC	CASSVDPSGGLQETQYF
TRBV9	TRBJ1-1	NA	many	TGTGCCAGCAGCGTAGGTGGGGTATCGGGCACTGAAGCTTTCTTT	CASSVGGVSGTEAFF